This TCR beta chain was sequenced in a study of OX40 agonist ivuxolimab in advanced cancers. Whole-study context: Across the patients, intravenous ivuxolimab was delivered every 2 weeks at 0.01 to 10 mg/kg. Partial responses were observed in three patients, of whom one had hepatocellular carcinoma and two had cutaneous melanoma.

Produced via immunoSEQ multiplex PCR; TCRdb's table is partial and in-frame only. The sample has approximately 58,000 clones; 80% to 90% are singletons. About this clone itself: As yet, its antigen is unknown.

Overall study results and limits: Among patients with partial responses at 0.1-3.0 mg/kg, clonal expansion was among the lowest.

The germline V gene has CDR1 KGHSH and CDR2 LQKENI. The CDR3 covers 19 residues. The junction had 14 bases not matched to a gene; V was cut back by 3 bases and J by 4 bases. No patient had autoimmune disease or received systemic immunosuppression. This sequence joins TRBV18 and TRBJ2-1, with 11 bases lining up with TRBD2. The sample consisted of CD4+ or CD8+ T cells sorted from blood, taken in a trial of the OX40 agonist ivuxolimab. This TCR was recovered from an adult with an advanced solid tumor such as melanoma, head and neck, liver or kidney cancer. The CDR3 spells CASSPGTSGGLIGYNEQFF. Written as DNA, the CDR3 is TGTGCCAGCTCACCCGGGACTAGCGGAGGGCTGATTGGGTACAATGAGCAGTTCTTC.